The 14 T cell receptor beta chains below all came from one sample that was sequenced in a study of blood T cell repertoires in COVID-19. Here immunoSEQ multiplex PCR was the method, and the copy in TCRdb shows in-frame clones only, minus some. The repertoire holds 85,000 to 100,000 clones, 70% to 85% seen once, with approximately 24% in the top ten. Material: peripheral blood. These receptors were collected from a human donor in a cohort sampled during active COVID-19.

This chain joins TRBV2 and TRBJ2-7, with D possibly TRBD1 on 5 matching bases. The CDR3 runs to 13 residues. Between the trimmed V and J ends, which lost 6 bases and 7 bases, there was a span of 16 bases. Germline CDR1 and CDR2: SNHLY and FYNNEI. The CDR3 loop is CASRRAGRWEQYF. The CDR3 nucleotides are TGTGCCAGCAGAAGGGCAGGGCGCTGGGAGCAGTACTTC. Using reference TRBV2 and TRBJ2-7 for the parts outside the CDR3, the full variable domain is EPEVTQTPSHQVTQMGQEVILRCVPISNHLYFYWYRQILGQKVEFLVSFYNNEISEKSEIFDDQFSVERPDGSNFTLKIRSTKLEDSAMYFCASRRAGRWEQYFGPGTRLTVT.

This clone was detected once. This rearrangement joins TRBV11-2 to TRBJ2-1, with TRBD2 as a possible D gene (5 bases). The CDR3 contains 18 residues. Trimming stripped 0 bases from V and 6 bases from J, with 21 bases between. Germline V gene lookup returns CDR1 SGHAT and CDR2 FQNNGV. CDR3 amino acids: CASSLDWVFEGETNEQFF. The CDR3 coding sequence is TGTGCCAGCAGCTTAGACTGGGTGTTCGAGGGAGAAACCAATGAGCAGTTCTTC.

The gene calls are TRBV29-1 and TRBJ2-5; the match to TRBD1 covers 8 bases. Looked up from germline, CDR1 is SQVTM and CDR2 is ANQGSEA. The CDR3 is made up of 14 amino acids. Germline trimming cut 5 bases from V and 5 bases from J; bases unmatched to any gene: 10. DNA for the CDR3: TGCAGCGTTCATTCGGGACAGGTCCGCGAGACCCAGTACTTC. Residues: CSVHSGQVRETQYF.

This chain links TRBV7-6 with TRBJ2-1; 9 nucleotides agree with TRBD2. The J segment lost 9 bases and the V segment lost 5 bases, leaving 11 bases of the junction unmatched. The CDR3 runs to 15 residues. Germline CDR1 SGHVS, CDR2 FNYEAQ. DNA for the CDR3: TGTGCCAGCAGCCGAAGCGGGGGGACCCGGGGTGAGCAGTTCTTC. This gives the protein CASSRSGGTRGEQFF.

This chain uses TRBV9 with TRBJ2-7; TRBD2 agrees at 7 bases. There are 14 residues in the CDR3. CDR1 and CDR2 (germline): SGDLS, YYNGEE. After removal of 7 bases from V and 2 bases from J, the junction contained 9 bases not matched to a gene. CDR3 in amino acids: CASDPGGGAYEQYF. The CDR3 DNA sequence: TGTGCCAGCGATCCAGGCGGGGGAGCCTACGAGCAGTACTTC.

The CDR3 reads CAISRDRAGYGYTF. The CDR3 coding sequence is TGTGCCATCAGCCGCGACAGGGCAGGGTATGGCTACACCTTC. The chain links TRBV10-3 to TRBJ1-2; 7 bases are shared with TRBD1. CDR3 length: 14 amino acids. Germline V gene sequence: CDR1 ENHRY, CDR2 SYGVKD. Trimming removed 6 bases from V and 5 bases from J; junction bases left unmatched: 9.

The rearrangement links TRBV6-4 to TRBJ2-3, with a tentative D call TRBD2 (7 bases). CDR3 length: 14 residues. Per germline, CDR1 MRHNA and CDR2 SNTAGT. V dropped 6 bases and J dropped 6 bases, with 16 bases sitting between them. In nucleotides, the CDR3 is TGTGCCAGCAGCCCAAGGGGGGGCCAGGATACGCAGTATTTT. Its protein product is CASSPRGGQDTQYF.

CDR3 nucleotides: TGTGCCAGTAGTGAGTCAACTGAAGCTTTCTTT. It specifies CASSESTEAFF. This chain joins TRBV19 and TRBJ1-1, with unresolved D. The V end lost 5 bases, the J end lost 5 bases, and 6 bases lay between the germline ends. This CDR3 is built from 11 residues. CDR1 and CDR2 from the germline V gene are LNHDA and SQIVND (reference sequence).

The table lists this clone with many counts. The chain has TRBV28 and TRBJ1-6, with 8 bases aligning to TRBD1. CDR1 MDHEN and CDR2 SYDVKM come from the germline V gene. Trimming took 6 bases from V and 6 from J; bases not matched to a gene: 7. This CDR3 spans 15 amino acids. The CDR3 here is CASRADRVGNSPLHF. The CDR3 nucleotides read TGTGCCAGCAGAGCGGACAGGGTGGGTAATTCACCCCTCCACTTT. The full variable domain, in which reference TRBV28 and TRBJ1-6 provide the parts outside the CDR3, is DVKVTQSSRYLVKRTGEKVFLECVQDMDHENMFWYRQDPGLGLRLIYFSYDVKMKEKGDIPEGYSVSREKKERFSLILESASTNQTSMYLCASRADRVGNSPLHFGNGTRLTVT.

This clone was found once. The chain has TRBV14 and TRBJ2-7; 13 bases agree with TRBD2. Germline trimming cut 4 bases from V and 2 bases from J; bases unmatched to any gene: 8. This CDR3 is 17 amino acids long. Looked up from germline, CDR1 is SGHDN and CDR2 is FVKESK. The CDR3 coding sequence is TGTGCCAGCAGCCCCTTGGGACTAGCGGGAAAACCCTACGAGCAGTACTTC. Translating it yields CASSPLGLAGKPYEQYF.

V is TRBV11-1 and J is TRBJ2-4; TRBD1 matches 8 bases. Germline CDR1 and CDR2: SGHAT and FQDESV (reference sequence). The CDR3 length is 14 residues. V gave up 5 bases and J gave up 11 bases; unmatched junction bases: 11. CDR3 loop: CASSQGQASSLQYF. In DNA, the CDR3 is TGTGCCAGCAGCCAGGGACAGGCTTCCAGCCTTCAGTACTTC.

The gene calls are TRBV13 and TRBJ1-2; D is possibly TRBD1 (5 bases). CDR1 is PRHDT, CDR2 FYEKMQ, per germline (reference sequence). Deletions cut 2 bases from V and 4 bases from J, with 29 bases between. The CDR3 extends over 20 amino acids. The CDR3 loop is CASSLLSSLDTIQIGYGYTF. CDR3 DNA: TGTGCCAGCAGCTTATTATCCTCCCTGGACACCATCCAAATAGGCTATGGCTACACCTTC.

With regard to this clone: A junction boundary mismatches the germline segment, possibly from a read error. The same CDR3 arises from other DNA sequences in this sample as well. The rearrangement uses TRBV11-2 and TRBJ1-6; D unresolved. The CDR3 is made up of 15 amino acids. In germline, CDR1 is SGHAT, CDR2 FQNNGV. The CDR3 DNA reads TGTGCCAGCAGCTTTTCGGGAGTAAATAATTCGCCCCTCCACTTT. Translation: CASSFSGVNNSPLHF.

V is TRBV4-2 and J is TRBJ1-1; the match to TRBD1 covers 7 bases. J lost 1 base, V lost 7 bases, and 3 bases had no gene match. Germline V gives CDR1 LGHNA, CDR2 YNFKEQ. CDR3 length equals 13 residues. In DNA, the CDR3 is TGTGCCAGCAACGGACAGGCGAACACTGAAGCTTTCTTT. Translating it yields CASNGQANTEAFF.